Following are 5 T cell receptor beta chains from one sample sequenced in a study of CD8+ T cells in alopecia areata. RNA was isolated and reverse transcribed to cDNA, the sequencing template. The table came from immunoSEQ multiplex PCR; TCRdb's copy has only in-frame clones and leaves some out. The sample has under 150,000 clones; 62% are singletons. What was sequenced was CD8+ T cells sorted from blood. The receptors originated from a human donor in good health.

J is TRBJ2-1 and V is TRBV19; 7 bases agree with TRBD2. This CDR3 contains 14 residues. The V and J ends lost 3 bases and 7 bases, in that order; junction bases with no gene match: 6. The germline gives CDR1 LNHDA, CDR2 SQIVND (reference sequence). For the CDR3, the DNA is TGTGCCAGTAGTATCGGCGGGAGATGGAATGAGCAGTTCTTC. This translates into CASSIGGRWNEQFF. Variable domain in full (rest from reference TRBV19 and TRBJ2-1): DGGITQSPKYLFRKEGQNVTLSCEQNLNHDAMYWYRQDPGQGLRLIYYSQIVNDFQKGDIAEGYSVSREKKESFPLTVTSAQKNPTAFYLCASSIGGRWNEQFFGPGTRLTVL.

This clone was observed a handful of times. The J gene is TRBJ2-3, the V gene TRBV7-9; 8 nucleotides agree with TRBD2. V trimming: 2 bases; J trimming: 2 bases; junction bases outside the gene matches: 6. The germline V gene has CDR1 SEHNR and CDR2 FQNEAQ (reference sequence). The CDR3 runs to 16 residues. The DNA for the CDR3 is TGTGCCAGCAGCTTATTACGGGAGGGCCCCACAGATACGCAGTATTTT. Translation gives CASSLLREGPTDTQYF. The whole variable domain, filled in from reference TRBV7-9 and TRBJ2-3, reads DTGVSQNPRHKITKRGQNVTFRCDPISEHNRLYWYRQTLGQGPEFLTYFQNEAQLEKSRLLSDRFSAERPKGSFSTLEIQRTEQGDSAMYLCASSLLREGPTDTQYFGPGTRLTVL.

This clone has a handful of counts. This chain links TRBV25-1 with TRBJ2-5; 9 nucleotides agree with TRBD2. CDR3 length: 16 residues. V was pared by 1 base and J by 5 bases, with 8 bases of the junction left unmatched. The germline gives CDR1 MGHDK, CDR2 SYGVNS. This CDR3 is CASSEWGGRAGETQYF. The CDR3 DNA follows: TGTGCCAGCAGTGAATGGGGCGGGAGGGCCGGCGAGACCCAGTACTTC. The full variable domain, its missing parts supplied by reference TRBV25-1 and TRBJ2-5, is EADIYQTPRYLVIGTGKKITLECSQTMGHDKMYWYQQDPGMELHLIHYSYGVNSTEKGDLSSESTVSRIRTEHFPLTLESARPSHTSQYLCASSEWGGRAGETQYFGPGTRLLVL.

This clone appeared once. The chain uses TRBV25-1 and TRBJ2-7; the D is unclear. The V gene lost 1 base and the J gene lost 3 bases, with 13 bases spanning the gap. This CDR3 region has 15 residues. Per the germline V gene, CDR1 is MGHDK and CDR2 is SYGVNS. CDR3 loop: CASSEWTVLGYEQYF. Here the CDR3 DNA reads TGTGCCAGCAGTGAATGGACGGTCCTCGGCTACGAGCAGTACTTC.

The J gene is TRBJ2-2, the V gene TRBV4-1; 7 nucleotides match TRBD1. The ends lost 0 bases at V and 0 bases at J; junction bases unmatched: 13. The germline gives CDR1 MGHRA, CDR2 YSYEKL. This CDR3 has 20 residues. This CDR3 reads CASSQEPLLGGYANTGELFF. DNA of the CDR3: TGCGCCAGCAGCCAAGAGCCTTTACTAGGGGGCTACGCGAACACCGGGGAGCTGTTTTTT.